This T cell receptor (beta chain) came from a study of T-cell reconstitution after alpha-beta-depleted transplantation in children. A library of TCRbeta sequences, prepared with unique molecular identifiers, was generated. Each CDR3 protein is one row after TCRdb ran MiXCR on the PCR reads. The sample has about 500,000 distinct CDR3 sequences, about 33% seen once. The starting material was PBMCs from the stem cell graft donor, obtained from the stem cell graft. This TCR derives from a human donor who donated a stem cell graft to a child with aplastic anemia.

CDR3 bases: TGTGCCAAGAGGTGGTGGACGAATGAAAAACTGTTTTTT. It is translated as CAKRWWTNEKLFF. The rearrangement links TRBV27 to TRBJ1-4; D not resolved. The V end lost 10 bases, the J end lost 5 bases, and 14 bases lay between the germline ends. Germline lookup yields CDR1 MNHEY and CDR2 SMNVEV (reference sequence). This CDR3 region has 13 residues.